The present TCR beta chain was sequenced within a study of PD-1 blockade in classical Hodgkin lymphoma. Study results and limitations: Newly diagnosed patients and complete responders had comparable diversity at baseline.

Every single patient, without exception, relapsed after autologous stem cell transplantation, and brentuximab vedotin exposure varied. Responses achieved at best were complete response, partial response or progressive disease. Repertoires were generated with immunoSEQ multiplex PCR, while TCRdb's copy carries only in-frame clones and drops some. Among about 15,000 clones listed, approximately 80% were seen once. The trim removed 7 bases at V and 4 bases at J, leaving 8 bases unmatched. Germline V gene lookup returns CDR1 SQVTM and CDR2 ANQGSEA. The CDR3 runs to 13 residues. This clone was found once. The antigen is not known.

This sequence originates from a human donor with classical Hodgkin lymphoma. The chain couples TRBV29-1 to TRBJ1-2; TRBD1 agrees at 8 bases. Specimen: peripheral blood mononuclear cells (PBMCs), collected before the second cycle of nivolumab. CDR3 sequence: CSAQDRVSYGYTF. CDR3 sequence (DNA): TGCAGCGCCCAGGACAGGGTTTCCTATGGCTACACCTTC.